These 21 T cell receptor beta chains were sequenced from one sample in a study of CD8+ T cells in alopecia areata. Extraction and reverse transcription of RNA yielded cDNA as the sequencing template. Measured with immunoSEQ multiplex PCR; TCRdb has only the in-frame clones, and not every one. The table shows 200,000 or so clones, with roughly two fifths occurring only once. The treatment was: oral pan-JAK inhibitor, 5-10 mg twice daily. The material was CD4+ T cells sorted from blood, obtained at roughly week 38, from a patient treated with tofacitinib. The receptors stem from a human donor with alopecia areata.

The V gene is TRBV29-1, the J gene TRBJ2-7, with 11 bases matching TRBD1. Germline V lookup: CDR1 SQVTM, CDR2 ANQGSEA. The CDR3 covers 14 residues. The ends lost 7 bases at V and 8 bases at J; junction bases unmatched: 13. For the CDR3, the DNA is TGCAGCGCAGGACAGGGGGCAACGGGAATTAAGCAGTACTTC. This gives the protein CSAGQGATGIKQYF.

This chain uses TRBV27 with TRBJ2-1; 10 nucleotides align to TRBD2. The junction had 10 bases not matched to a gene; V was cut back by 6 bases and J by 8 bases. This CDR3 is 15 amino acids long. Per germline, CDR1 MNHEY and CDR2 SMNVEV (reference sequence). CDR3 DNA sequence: TGTGCCAGCAGGGAAGCGCTAGCGGGAGTACATGAGCAGTTCTTC. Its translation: CASREALAGVHEQFF.

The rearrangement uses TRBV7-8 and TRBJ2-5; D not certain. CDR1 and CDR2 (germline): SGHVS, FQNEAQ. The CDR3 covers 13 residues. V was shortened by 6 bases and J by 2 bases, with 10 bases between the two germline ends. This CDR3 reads CASSSDGQETQYF. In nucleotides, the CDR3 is TGTGCCAGCAGTTCCGACGGGCAAGAGACCCAGTACTTC.

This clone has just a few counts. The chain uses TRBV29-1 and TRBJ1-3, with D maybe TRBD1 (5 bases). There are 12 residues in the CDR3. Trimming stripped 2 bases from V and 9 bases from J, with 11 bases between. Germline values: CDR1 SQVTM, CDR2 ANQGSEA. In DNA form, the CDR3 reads TGCAGCGTTGAACCCCCCGGGGGCACCATATATTTT. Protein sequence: CSVEPPGGTIYF.

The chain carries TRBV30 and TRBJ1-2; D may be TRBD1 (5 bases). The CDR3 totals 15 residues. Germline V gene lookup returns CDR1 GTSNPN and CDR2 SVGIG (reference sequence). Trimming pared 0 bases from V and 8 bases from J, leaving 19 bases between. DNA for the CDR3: TGTGCCTGGAGTGTACCCCCGACTGTCCGGGGCGGCTACACCTTC. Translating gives CAWSVPPTVRGGYTF.

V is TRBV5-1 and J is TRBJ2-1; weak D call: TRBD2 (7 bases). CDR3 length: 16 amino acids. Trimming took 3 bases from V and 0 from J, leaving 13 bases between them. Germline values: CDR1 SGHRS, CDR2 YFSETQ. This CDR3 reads CASSYMGGRSYNEQFF. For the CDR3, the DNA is TGCGCCAGCAGCTATATGGGGGGGCGCTCCTACAATGAGCAGTTCTTC.

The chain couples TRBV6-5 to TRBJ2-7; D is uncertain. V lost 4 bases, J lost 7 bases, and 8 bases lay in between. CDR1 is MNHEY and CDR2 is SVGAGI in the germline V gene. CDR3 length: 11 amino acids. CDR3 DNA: TGTGCCAGCAGTTCCGTCGGAGAGCAGTACTTC. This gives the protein CASSSVGEQYF.

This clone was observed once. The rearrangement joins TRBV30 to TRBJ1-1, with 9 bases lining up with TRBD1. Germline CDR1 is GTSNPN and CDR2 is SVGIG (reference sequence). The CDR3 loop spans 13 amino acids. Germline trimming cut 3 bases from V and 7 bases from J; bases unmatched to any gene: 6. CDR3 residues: CAWRGTGYGEAFF. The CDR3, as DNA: TGTGCCTGGAGGGGGACAGGGTACGGTGAAGCTTTCTTT.

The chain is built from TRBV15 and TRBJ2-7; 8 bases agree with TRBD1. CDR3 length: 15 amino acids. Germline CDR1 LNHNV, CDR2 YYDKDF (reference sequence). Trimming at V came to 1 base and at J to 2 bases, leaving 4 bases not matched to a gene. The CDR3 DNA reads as TGTGCCACCAGCAGAGGGACAGGGAAAGCCTACGAGCAGTACTTC. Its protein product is CATSRGTGKAYEQYF.

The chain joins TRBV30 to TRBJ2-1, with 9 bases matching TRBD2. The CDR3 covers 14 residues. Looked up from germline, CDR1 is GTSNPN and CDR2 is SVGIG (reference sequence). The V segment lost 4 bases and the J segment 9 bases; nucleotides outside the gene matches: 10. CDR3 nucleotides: TGTGCCTGGACCGTAGCGGGAGCCGGCGGTGAGCAGTTCTTC. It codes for CAWTVAGAGGEQFF.

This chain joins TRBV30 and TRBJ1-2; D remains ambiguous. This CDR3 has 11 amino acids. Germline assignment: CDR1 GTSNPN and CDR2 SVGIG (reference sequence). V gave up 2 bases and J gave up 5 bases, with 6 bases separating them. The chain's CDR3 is CAWSQVYGYTF. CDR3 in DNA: TGTGCCTGGAGTCAAGTTTATGGCTACACCTTC.

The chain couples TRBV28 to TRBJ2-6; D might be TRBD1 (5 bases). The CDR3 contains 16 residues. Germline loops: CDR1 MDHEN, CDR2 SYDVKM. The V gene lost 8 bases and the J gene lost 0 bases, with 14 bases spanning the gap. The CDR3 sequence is CASQPGKLSGANVLTF. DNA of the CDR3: TGTGCCAGCCAGCCAGGGAAACTCTCTGGGGCCAACGTCCTGACTTTC.

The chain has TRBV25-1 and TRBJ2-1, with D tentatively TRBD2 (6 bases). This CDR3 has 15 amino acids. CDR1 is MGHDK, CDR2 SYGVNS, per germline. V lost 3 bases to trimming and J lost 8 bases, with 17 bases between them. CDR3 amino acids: CASSDLTGSSDEQFF. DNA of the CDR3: TGTGCCAGCAGTGACCTTACCGGGAGCAGCGATGAGCAGTTCTTC. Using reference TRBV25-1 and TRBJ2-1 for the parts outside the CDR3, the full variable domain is EADIYQTPRYLVIGTGKKITLECSQTMGHDKMYWYQQDPGMELHLIHYSYGVNSTEKGDLSSESTVSRIRTEHFPLTLESARPSHTSQYLCASSDLTGSSDEQFFGPGTRLTVL.

CDR3 sequence: CAISDKGNTEAFF. The CDR3 coding sequence is TGTGCCATCAGTGATAAGGGAAACACTGAAGCTTTCTTT. The chain carries TRBV10-3 and TRBJ1-1; D ambiguous. Germline V lookup: CDR1 ENHRY, CDR2 SYGVKD. The germline V and J ends were trimmed by 3 bases and 2 bases, with 7 bases remaining between them. The CDR3 has 13 residues.

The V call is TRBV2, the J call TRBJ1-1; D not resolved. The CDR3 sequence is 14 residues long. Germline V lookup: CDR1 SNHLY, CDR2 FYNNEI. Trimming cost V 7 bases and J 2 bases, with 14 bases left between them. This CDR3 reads CASTLRQLNTEAFF. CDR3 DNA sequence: TGTGCCAGCACCCTGAGGCAATTAAACACTGAAGCTTTCTTT.

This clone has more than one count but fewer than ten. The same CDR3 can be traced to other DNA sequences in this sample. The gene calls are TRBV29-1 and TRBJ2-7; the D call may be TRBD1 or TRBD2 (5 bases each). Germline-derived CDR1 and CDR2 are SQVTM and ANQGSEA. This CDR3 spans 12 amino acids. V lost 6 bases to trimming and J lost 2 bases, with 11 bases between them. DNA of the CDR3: TGCAGCGTCCGGGACGGAACCTACGAGCAGTACTTC. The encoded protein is CSVRDGTYEQYF.

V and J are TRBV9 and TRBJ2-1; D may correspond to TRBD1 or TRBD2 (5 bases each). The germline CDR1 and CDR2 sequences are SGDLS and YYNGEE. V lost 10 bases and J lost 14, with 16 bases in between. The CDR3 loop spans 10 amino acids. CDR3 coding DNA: TGTGCCCCCTCCGGGACGACCAAGTTCTTC. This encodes CAPSGTTKFF.

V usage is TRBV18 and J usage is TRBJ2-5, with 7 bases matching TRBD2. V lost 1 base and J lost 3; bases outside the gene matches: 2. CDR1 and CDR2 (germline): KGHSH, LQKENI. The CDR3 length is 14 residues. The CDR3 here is CASSPQLAEETQYF. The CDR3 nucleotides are TGTGCCAGCTCACCACAGCTAGCGGAAGAGACCCAGTACTTC.

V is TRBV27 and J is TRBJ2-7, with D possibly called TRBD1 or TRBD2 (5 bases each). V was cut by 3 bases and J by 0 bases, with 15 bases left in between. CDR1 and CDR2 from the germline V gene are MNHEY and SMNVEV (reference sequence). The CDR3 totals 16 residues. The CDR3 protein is CASSFTPGTGSYEQYF. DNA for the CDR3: TGTGCCAGCAGTTTCACCCCCGGGACGGGCTCCTACGAGCAGTACTTC.

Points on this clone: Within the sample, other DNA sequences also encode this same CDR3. CDR3 nucleotides: TGCAGCGTTGTAGGGGGCGCGGGTGAAAAACTGTTTTTT. Its translation is CSVVGGAGEKLFF. V gene TRBV29-1 combines with J gene TRBJ1-4; TRBD1 aligns across 7 bases. The length of the CDR3 is 13 residues. J was trimmed by 7 bases and V by 4 bases; bases with no gene match: 6. CDR1 is SQVTM, CDR2 ANQGSEA, per germline.

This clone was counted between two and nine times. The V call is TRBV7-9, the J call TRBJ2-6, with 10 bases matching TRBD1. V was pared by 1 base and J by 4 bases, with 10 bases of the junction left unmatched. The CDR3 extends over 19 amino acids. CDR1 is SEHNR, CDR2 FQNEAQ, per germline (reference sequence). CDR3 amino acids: CASSLVVTGGTRGANVLTF. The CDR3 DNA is TGTGCCAGCAGCTTAGTCGTGACAGGGGGCACGAGAGGGGCCAACGTCCTGACTTTC.